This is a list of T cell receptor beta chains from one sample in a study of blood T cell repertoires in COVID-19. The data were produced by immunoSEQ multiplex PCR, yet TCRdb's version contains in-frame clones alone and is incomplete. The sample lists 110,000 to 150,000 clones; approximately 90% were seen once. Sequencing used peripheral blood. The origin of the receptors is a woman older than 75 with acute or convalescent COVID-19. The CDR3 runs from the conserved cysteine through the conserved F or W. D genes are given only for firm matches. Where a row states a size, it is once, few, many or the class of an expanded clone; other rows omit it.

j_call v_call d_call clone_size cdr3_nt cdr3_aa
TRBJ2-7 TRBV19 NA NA TGTGCCAGTAGGGCACTCGGGGCCTACGAGCAGTACTTC CASRALGAYEQYF
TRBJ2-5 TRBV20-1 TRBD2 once TGCAGTGCTAGTGAGGCTAGCGGGGGACAAGAGACCCAGTACTTC CSASEASGGQETQYF
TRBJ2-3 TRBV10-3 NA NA TGTGCCATCAGTGAGCCCCTTTACACAGATACGCAGTATTTT CAISEPLYTDTQYF
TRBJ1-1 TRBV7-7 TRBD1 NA TGTGCTAGCAGCCTAGACAGGGGCACTGAAGCTTTCTTT CASSLDRGTEAFF
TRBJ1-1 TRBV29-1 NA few TGCAGCGTTGTGGCAGGGCCCAGGGACACTGAAGCTTTCTTT CSVVAGPRDTEAFF
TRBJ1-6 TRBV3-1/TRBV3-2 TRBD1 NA TGTGCCAGCAGCCTCTCACGGACAGGCATTTTTAATTCACCCCTCCACTTT CASSLSRTGIFNSPLHF
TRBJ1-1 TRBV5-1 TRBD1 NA TGCGCCAGCAGCGAGGCGACAGGGGGCAACACTGAAGCTTTCTTT CASSEATGGNTEAFF
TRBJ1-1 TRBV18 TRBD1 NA TGTGCCAGCTCACCGTATACAGGGGAGAACACTGAAGCTTTCTTT CASSPYTGENTEAFF
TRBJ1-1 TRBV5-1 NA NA TGCGCCAGCAGCCCGGGGGGTAGTCTTGAAGCTTTCTTT CASSPGGSLEAFF
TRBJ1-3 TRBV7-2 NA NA TGTGCCAGCAGCTTAGTGGCGGGCGTGAGCTCTGGAAACACCATATATTTT CASSLVAGVSSGNTIYF
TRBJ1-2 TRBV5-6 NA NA TGTGCCAGCACCACCCAGGGTGGCTACACCTTC CASTTQGGYTF
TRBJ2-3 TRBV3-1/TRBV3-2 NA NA TGTGCCAGCAGCCAAGCGAGCGTGGTTACGCAGTATTTT CASSQASVVTQYF
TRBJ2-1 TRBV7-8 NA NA TGTGCCAGCAGCTTAGTAGGAGGGAGCAATGAGCAGTTCTTC CASSLVGGSNEQFF
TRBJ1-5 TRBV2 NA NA TGTGCCAGCAGTGATGTATCAGCGCGCGATCAGCCCCAGCATTTT CASSDVSARDQPQHF
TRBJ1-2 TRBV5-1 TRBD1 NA TGCGCCAGCAGCTTGATTGAGGGGGCTGATGGCTACACCTTC CASSLIEGADGYTF
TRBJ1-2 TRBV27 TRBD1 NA TGTGCCAGCAGCAGCCGGGACAGGGCATACTATGGCTACACCTTC CASSSRDRAYYGYTF
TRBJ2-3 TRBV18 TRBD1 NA TGTGCCAGCTCATCGGGACAGTACACAGATACGCAGTATTTT CASSSGQYTDTQYF
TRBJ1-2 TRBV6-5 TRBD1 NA TGTGCCAGCAGAAGGACAGGGGCCAGCTATGGCTACACCTTC CASRRTGASYGYTF
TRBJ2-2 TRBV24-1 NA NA TGTGCCACAGGGGCGACGGGGAACACCGGGGAGCTGTTTTTT CATGATGNTGELFF
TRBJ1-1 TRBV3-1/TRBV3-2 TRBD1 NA TGTGCCAGCAGCCAAGGGCAGGGGGGAACTGAAGCTTTCTTT CASSQGQGGTEAFF
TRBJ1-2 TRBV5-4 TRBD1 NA TGTGCCAGCAGCCCCCCCGACAGGGGCTCTGGCTACACCTTC CASSPPDRGSGYTF
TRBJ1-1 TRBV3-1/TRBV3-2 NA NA TGTGCCAGCAGCCAGACTGGGGGCAGGAACACTGAAGCTTTCTTT CASSQTGGRNTEAFF
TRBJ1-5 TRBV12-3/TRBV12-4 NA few TGTGCCAGCAGGATGAGGAACAATCAGCCCCAGCATTTT CASRMRNNQPQHF
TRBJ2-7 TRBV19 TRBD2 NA TGTGCCAGTAGTTCAAGACTAGCGGGAGCCTACGAGCAGTACTTC CASSSRLAGAYEQYF
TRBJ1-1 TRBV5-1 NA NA TGCGCCAGCAGCCTGCAGGGGCTGGGGAACACTGAAGCTTTCTTT CASSLQGLGNTEAFF